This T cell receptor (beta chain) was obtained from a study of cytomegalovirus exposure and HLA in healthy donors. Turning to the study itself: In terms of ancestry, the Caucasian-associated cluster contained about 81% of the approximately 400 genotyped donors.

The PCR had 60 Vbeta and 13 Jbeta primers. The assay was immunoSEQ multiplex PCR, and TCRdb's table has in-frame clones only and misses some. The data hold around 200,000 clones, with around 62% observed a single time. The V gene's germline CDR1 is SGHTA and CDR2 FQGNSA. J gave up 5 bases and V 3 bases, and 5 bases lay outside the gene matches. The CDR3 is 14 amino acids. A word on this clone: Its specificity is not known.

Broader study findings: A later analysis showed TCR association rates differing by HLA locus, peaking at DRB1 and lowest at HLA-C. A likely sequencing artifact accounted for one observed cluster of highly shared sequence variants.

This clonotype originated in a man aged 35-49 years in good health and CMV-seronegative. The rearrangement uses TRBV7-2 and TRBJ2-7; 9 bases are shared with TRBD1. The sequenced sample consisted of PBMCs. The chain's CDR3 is CASSLYRGLNEQYF. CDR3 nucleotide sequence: TGTGCCAGCAGCTTGTACAGGGGGCTCAACGAGCAGTACTTC.